The sequence of this T cell receptor (beta chain) was determined in a study of post-analysis software for immune sequencing data. Study-wide results and caveats: The five TRBV segments detected at higher frequency in patients than in controls included TRBV5-6, TRBV5-1 and TRBV20-1. Controls significantly exceeded multiple sclerosis patients in normalized Chao1 diversity.

This clonotype came up a few times. Its antigen is not identified. The germline V and J ends were trimmed by 7 bases and 2 bases, with 15 bases remaining between them. This CDR3 region has 15 residues. Germline loops: CDR1 MNHEY, CDR2 SVGAGI. TCR beta libraries were prepared from cDNA with unique molecular identifiers. Yield was roughly 500,000 cDNA molecules from roughly 0.93 to 9.6 million T cells. TCRdb called the PCR reads again in MiXCR, with one record for every CDR3 protein. The data contain 600,000 to 750,000 distinct CDR3 sequences, about 60% of them seen just once; the ten biggest clones take up approximately 10%.

The chain couples TRBV6-5 to TRBJ2-4, with D possibly TRBD2 on 6 matching bases. Sequences were obtained from blood. This receptor was obtained from a girl aged 2-10 years with multiple sclerosis. The CDR3 here is CASKAGLGTKNIQYF. DNA of the CDR3: TGTGCCAGCAAGGCGGGGTTGGGGACCAAAAACATTCAGTACTTC.